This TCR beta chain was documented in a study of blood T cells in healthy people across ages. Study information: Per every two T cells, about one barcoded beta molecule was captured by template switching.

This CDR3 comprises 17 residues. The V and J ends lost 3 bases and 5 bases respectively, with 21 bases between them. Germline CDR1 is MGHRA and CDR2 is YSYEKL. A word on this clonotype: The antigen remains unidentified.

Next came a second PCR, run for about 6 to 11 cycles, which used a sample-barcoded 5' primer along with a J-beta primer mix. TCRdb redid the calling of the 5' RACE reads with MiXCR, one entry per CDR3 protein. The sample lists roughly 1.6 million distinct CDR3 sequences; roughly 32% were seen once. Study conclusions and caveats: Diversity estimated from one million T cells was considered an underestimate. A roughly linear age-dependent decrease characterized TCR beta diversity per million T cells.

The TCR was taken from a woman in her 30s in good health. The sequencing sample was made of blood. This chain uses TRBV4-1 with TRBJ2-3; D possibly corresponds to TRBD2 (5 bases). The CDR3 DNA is TGCGCCAGCAGCCATCTCCGAGCCCGGGCAGAGGGAGATACGCAGTATTTT. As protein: CASSHLRARAEGDTQYF.